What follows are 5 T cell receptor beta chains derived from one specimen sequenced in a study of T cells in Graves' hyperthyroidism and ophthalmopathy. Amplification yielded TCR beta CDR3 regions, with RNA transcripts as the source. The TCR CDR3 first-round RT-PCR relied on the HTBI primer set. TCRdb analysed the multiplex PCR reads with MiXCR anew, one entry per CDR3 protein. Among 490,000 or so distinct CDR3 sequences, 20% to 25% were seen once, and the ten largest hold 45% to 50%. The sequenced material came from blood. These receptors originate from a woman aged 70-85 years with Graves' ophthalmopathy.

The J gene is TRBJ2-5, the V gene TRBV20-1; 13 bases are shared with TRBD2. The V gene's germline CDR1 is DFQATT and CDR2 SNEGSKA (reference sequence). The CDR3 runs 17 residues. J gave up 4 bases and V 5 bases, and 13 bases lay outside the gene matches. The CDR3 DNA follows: TGCAGTGCTCCCCGGGCACTAGCGGGAGGGCTCCCAGAGACCCAGTACTTC. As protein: CSAPRALAGGLPETQYF.

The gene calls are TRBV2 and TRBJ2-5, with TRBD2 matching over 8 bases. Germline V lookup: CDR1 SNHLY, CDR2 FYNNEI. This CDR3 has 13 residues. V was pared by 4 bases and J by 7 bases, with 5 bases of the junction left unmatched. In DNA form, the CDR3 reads TGTGCCAGCAGTGGGGACCTAGCGGGGACCCAGTACTTC. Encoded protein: CASSGDLAGTQYF.

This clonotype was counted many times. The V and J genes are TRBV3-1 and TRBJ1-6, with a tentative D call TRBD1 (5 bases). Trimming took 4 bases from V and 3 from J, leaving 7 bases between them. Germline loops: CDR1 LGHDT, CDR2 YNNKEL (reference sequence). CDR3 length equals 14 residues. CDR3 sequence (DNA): TGTGCCAGCAGCCTCGACAGCTATAATTCACCCCTCCACTTT. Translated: CASSLDSYNSPLHF.

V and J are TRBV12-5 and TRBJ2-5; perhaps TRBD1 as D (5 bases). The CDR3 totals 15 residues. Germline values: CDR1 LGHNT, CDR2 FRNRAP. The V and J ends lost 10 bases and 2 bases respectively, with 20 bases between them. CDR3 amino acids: CATTAPSGSQETQYF. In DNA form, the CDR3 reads TGTGCTACAACAGCACCCTCAGGGTCGCAAGAGACCCAGTACTTC.

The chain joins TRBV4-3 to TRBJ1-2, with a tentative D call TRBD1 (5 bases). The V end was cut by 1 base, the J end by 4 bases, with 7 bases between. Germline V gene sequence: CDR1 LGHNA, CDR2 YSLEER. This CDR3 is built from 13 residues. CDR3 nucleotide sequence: TGCGCCAGCAGCCAAGGACAGAGCTATGGCTACACCTTC. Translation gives CASSQGQSYGYTF.